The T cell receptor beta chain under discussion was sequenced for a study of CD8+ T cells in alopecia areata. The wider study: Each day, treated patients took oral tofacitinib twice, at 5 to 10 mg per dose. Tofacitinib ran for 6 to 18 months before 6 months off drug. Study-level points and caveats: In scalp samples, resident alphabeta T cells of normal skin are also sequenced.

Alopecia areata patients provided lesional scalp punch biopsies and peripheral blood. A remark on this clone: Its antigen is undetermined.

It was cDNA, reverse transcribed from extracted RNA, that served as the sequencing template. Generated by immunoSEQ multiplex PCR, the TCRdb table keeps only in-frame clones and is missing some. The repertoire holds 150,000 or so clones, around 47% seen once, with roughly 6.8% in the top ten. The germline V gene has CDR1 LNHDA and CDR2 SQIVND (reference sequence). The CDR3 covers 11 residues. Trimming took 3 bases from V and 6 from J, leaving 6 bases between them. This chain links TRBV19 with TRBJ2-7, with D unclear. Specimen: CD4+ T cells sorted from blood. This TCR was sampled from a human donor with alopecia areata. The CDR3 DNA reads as TGTGCCAGTAGTATCGGGTTCGAGCAGTACTTC. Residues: CASSIGFEQYF. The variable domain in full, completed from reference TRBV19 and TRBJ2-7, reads DGGITQSPKYLFRKEGQNVTLSCEQNLNHDAMYWYRQDPGQGLRLIYYSQIVNDFQKGDIAEGYSVSREKKESFPLTVTSAQKNPTAFYLCASSIGFEQYFGPGTRLTVT.